This record concerns one TCR beta chain sequence. The nonmyeloablative bone marrow transplants came from related graft donors, with transient mixed chimerism. The entry originates in a study of Tregs in tolerant kidney transplant recipients. This CDR3 region has 14 residues. V was trimmed by 3 bases and J by 8 bases, leaving 14 bases between them. Germline V gene data show CDR1 as MDHEN and CDR2 as SYDVKM. The repertoire was sequenced with immunoSEQ multiplex PCR; TCRdb's copy has only in-frame clones and lacks some. The table records 50,000 to 65,000 clones, 70% to 90% of them present only once. The chain links TRBV28 to TRBJ1-5, with TRBD1 as a possible D gene (6 bases). The receptor's source is a human patient who received a combined kidney and bone marrow transplant. Some T cells may have come from the graft donor. The sample was CD4+ T cells from blood (PBMCs), taken 6 months after the transplant. DNA for the CDR3: TGTGCCAGCAGTTTTTCGACAGGAAGGAAGCCCCAGCATTTT. It is translated as CASSFSTGRKPQHF.